These 2 T cell receptor beta chains were sequenced from one sample in a study of T cell changes during pregnancy in multiple sclerosis. Measured with immunoSEQ multiplex PCR; TCRdb has only the in-frame clones, and not every one. Seen here are about 67,000 clones, roughly nine tenths observed once, and the top ten hold under 1.5%. Source: peripheral blood, taken in the second trimester of pregnancy. The receptors here all came from a female donor with multiple sclerosis, enrolled in a pregnancy study.

This clone was seen a handful of times. V gene TRBV30 combines with J gene TRBJ2-1; 8 bases map to TRBD2. Germline CDR1 reads GTSNPN; CDR2 reads SVGIG (reference sequence). V lost 2 bases and J lost 0; bases outside the gene matches: 6. This CDR3 is built from 16 residues. This CDR3 is CAWSRGGLDSYNEQFF. CDR3 nucleotide sequence: TGTGCCTGGAGTCGGGGGGGCCTCGACTCCTACAATGAGCAGTTCTTC.

V and J are TRBV6-6 and TRBJ1-1; D is uncertain. The V gene's germline CDR1 is MNHNY and CDR2 SVGAGI (reference sequence). The V end was cut by 0 bases, the J end by 5 bases, with 7 bases between. The CDR3 runs 13 residues. CDR3: CASSYSGETEAFF. The CDR3 DNA sequence: TGTGCCAGCAGTTACTCCGGGGAGACTGAAGCTTTCTTT.